This TCR beta chain was obtained from a study of identical twins. This clonotype was counted a few times. Its antigen remains unknown. General study findings and limits: With monozygotic twins, out-of-frame TCR alpha sharing exceeded what models estimated. Instead of following the same donors, the conclusions were based on cross-sectional statistical analysis.

Addition of a universal primer site occurred through template switching, and cDNA carried unique molecular identifiers. Each CDR3 protein gets one entry after TCRdb re-called the 5' RACE reads with MiXCR. The data show about 700,000 distinct CDR3 sequences, less than 7% seen once. This CDR3 has 14 amino acids. Germline loops: CDR1 SGHKS, CDR2 YYEKEE (reference sequence). V trimming: 4 bases; J trimming: 7 bases; junction bases outside the gene matches: 7. The origin of this receptor is a man younger than 35 in good health. Specimen: naive T cells sorted from blood. The chain carries TRBV5-5 and TRBJ2-1; 8 nucleotides line up with TRBD2. The CDR3 protein is CASSGPGTRNEQFF. The CDR3 DNA follows: TGTGCCAGCAGCGGACCCGGGACTAGAAATGAGCAGTTCTTC.